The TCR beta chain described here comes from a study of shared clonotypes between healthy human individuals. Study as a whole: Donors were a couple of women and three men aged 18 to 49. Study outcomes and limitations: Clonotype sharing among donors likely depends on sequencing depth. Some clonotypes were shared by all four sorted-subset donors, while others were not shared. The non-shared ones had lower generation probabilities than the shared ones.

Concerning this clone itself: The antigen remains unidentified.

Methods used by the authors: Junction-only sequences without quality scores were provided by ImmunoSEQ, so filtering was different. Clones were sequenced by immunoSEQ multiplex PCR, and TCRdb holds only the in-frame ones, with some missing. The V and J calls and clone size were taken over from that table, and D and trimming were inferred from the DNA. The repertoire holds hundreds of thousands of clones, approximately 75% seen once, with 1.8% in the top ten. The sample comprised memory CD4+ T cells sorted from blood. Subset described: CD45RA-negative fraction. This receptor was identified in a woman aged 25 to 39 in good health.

The CDR3 protein is CASSPRSLGVPGNTIYF. The CDR3 DNA reads TGTGCCAGCAGCCCCCGGTCCCTCGGGGTGCCGGGAAACACCATATATTTT. J is TRBJ1-3 and V is TRBV11-2; D is undetermined. This CDR3 contains 17 residues. Germline V gene lookup returns CDR1 SGHAT and CDR2 FQNNGV. V was cut by 5 bases and J by 4 bases, with 21 bases left in between.